The 28 T cell receptor beta chains in this list originate from one sample, sequenced in a study of long-term antiretroviral therapy in people with HIV. A v3.0 immunoSEQ assay was performed at survey level. Using immunoSEQ multiplex PCR, the repertoire was profiled, and TCRdb retains in-frame clones only, with some absent. The repertoire holds approximately 15,000 clones, with under 80% as singletons. The material was unsorted PBMCs, obtained 3.1 years after starting antiretroviral therapy. The receptor source for this set is a man aged 35 to 55 with HIV.

The chain employs TRBV6-5 and TRBJ1-5, with D possibly matching TRBD1 (6 bases). The CDR3 sequence is 14 residues long. Germline assignment: CDR1 MNHEY and CDR2 SVGAGI. Trimming took off 0 bases at V and 6 bases at J, with 9 bases between the two ends. As DNA, the CDR3 is TGTGCCAGCAGTTACTCAAAGGGGGGTCAGCCCCAGCATTTT. Translated, it gives CASSYSKGGQPQHF.

This rearrangement joins TRBV10-1 to TRBJ2-7; D may be TRBD1 (6 bases). Per the germline V gene, CDR1 is WNHNN and CDR2 is SYGVQD (reference sequence). The CDR3 is 13 residues long. Trimming left V 5 bases short and J 4 bases short, with 12 bases between. DNA of the CDR3: TGCGCCAGCAGTAAGGGACACGGGTACGAGCAGTACTTC. Protein: CASSKGHGYEQYF.

This clone was found a few times. The CDR3: CASSQGAETEAFF. CDR3 DNA: TGTGCCAGCAGCCAAGGGGCGGAAACTGAAGCTTTCTTT. This chain links TRBV7-3 with TRBJ1-1; TRBD1 might be the D (5 bases). The CDR3 totals 13 residues. Trimming left V 5 bases short and J 5 bases short, with 12 bases between. Germline V CDR1 and CDR2: SGHTA, FQGTGA.

The chain couples TRBV5-4 to TRBJ1-2; D is ambiguous. Looked up from germline, CDR1 is SGHNT and CDR2 is YYREEE (reference sequence). Trimming removed 0 bases at V and 3 bases at J, with 9 bases between. This CDR3 has 14 amino acids. The CDR3: CASSLVGWDYGYTF. CDR3 coding DNA: TGTGCCAGCAGCTTGGTTGGCTGGGACTATGGCTACACCTTC. Drawing the rest from reference TRBV5-4 and TRBJ1-2, the complete variable domain is ETGVTQSPTHLIKTRGQQVTLRCSSQSGHNTVSWYQQALGQGPQFIFQYYREEENGRGNFPPRFSGLQFPNYSSELNVNALELDDSALYLCASSLVGWDYGYTFGSGTRLTVV.

As regards this clone: With a much larger clone just one base away, this may be a read error. V gene TRBV11-2 combines with J gene TRBJ2-7; no clear D. Germline lookup yields CDR1 SGHAT and CDR2 FQNNGV. Trimming took 1 base from V and 1 from J, leaving 5 bases between them. This CDR3 spans 13 amino acids. CDR3 in amino acids: CASSLGPSYEQYF. The CDR3 nucleotides read TGTGCCAGCAGCTTAGGGCCTTCCTACGAGCAGTACTTC. The whole variable domain, filled in from reference TRBV11-2 and TRBJ2-7, reads EAGVAQSPRYKIIEKRQSVAFWCNPISGHATLYWYQQILGQGPKLLIQFQNNGVVDDSQLPKDRFSAERLKGVDSTLKIQPAKLEDSAVYLCASSLGPSYEQYFGPGTRLTVT.

The chain joins TRBV5-1 to TRBJ2-2, with TRBD1 matching over 8 bases. Germline V CDR1 and CDR2: SGHRS, YFSETQ. The CDR3 covers 19 residues. V lost 0 bases and J lost 5; bases outside the gene matches: 15. CDR3 residues: CASSLGLPLQGAWTGELFF. CDR3 DNA: TGCGCCAGCAGCTTGGGCCTGCCCCTGCAGGGGGCTTGGACCGGGGAGCTGTTTTTT.

The CDR3 nucleotides are TGTGCCAGCAGGCGGGACAGCAATCAGCCCCAGCATTTT. Translation: CASRRDSNQPQHF. The genes are TRBV6-5 and TRBJ1-5; D might be TRBD1 (5 bases). Germline V gene lookup returns CDR1 MNHEY and CDR2 SVGAGI. The CDR3 extends over 13 amino acids. V lost 6 bases to trimming and J lost 1 base, with 7 bases between them.

This clone was recorded once. This chain joins TRBV5-6 and TRBJ2-7; possibly TRBD1 for D (5 bases). Deletions cut 0 bases from V and 3 bases from J, with 16 bases between. This CDR3 spans 16 amino acids. Germline CDR1 reads SGHDT; CDR2 reads YYEEEE. The CDR3 DNA is TGTGCCAGCAGCTTGGCCCCGGGCTCAGGGCGCTACGAGCAGTACTTC. Residues: CASSLAPGSGRYEQYF. The variable domain in full, completed from reference TRBV5-6 and TRBJ2-7, reads DAGVTQSPTHLIKTRGQQVTLRCSPKSGHDTVSWYQQALGQGPQFIFQYYEEEERQRGNFPDRFSGHQFPNYSSELNVNALLLGDSALYLCASSLAPGSGRYEQYFGPGTRLTVT.

This chain uses TRBV2 with TRBJ2-2; 8 bases are a match to TRBD1. The CDR3 contains 15 residues. Trimming removed 6 bases from V and 0 bases from J; junction bases left unmatched: 3. Per germline, CDR1 SNHLY and CDR2 FYNNEI. The CDR3 DNA follows: TGTGCCAGCAGCCAGGACAGGGCGAACACCGGGGAGCTGTTTTTT. Encoded protein: CASSQDRANTGELFF.

The rearrangement links TRBV4-1 to TRBJ1-1; perhaps TRBD1 as D (5 bases). Germline CDR1 reads MGHRA; CDR2 reads YSYEKL. There are 15 residues in the CDR3. Trimming took off 3 bases at V and 0 bases at J, with 11 bases between the two ends. CDR3 region: CASSQMGGMNTEAFF. The CDR3 region has the DNA TGCGCCAGCAGCCAGATGGGGGGGATGAACACTGAAGCTTTCTTT.

The chain uses TRBV19 and TRBJ1-1; the D is unclear. Germline V gene lookup returns CDR1 LNHDA and CDR2 SQIVND (reference sequence). CDR3 length: 13 amino acids. The V end lost 4 bases, the J end lost 1 base, and 7 bases lay between the germline ends. CDR3 bases: TGTGCCAGTAGTAGTGGAGGGAACACTGAAGCTTTCTTT. Translation: CASSSGGNTEAFF.

The chain links TRBV5-6 to TRBJ2-3; D unresolved. Trimming removed 0 bases at V and 0 bases at J, with 11 bases between. Germline CDR1 SGHDT, CDR2 YYEEEE. This CDR3 region has 16 residues. The CDR3 protein is CASSLAWVGSTDTQYF. The CDR3 nucleotides are TGTGCCAGCAGCTTGGCCTGGGTTGGGAGCACAGATACGCAGTATTTT.

The CDR3 DNA sequence: TGCGCCAGCAGCCCTGAGGCCCTGAACACTGAAGCTTTCTTT. Translating gives CASSPEALNTEAFF. This chain connects TRBV4-1 to TRBJ1-1, with D hard to call. V was shortened by 4 bases and J by 0 bases, with 9 bases between the two germline ends. Germline V gene sequence: CDR1 MGHRA, CDR2 YSYEKL. The CDR3 has 14 residues.

The V and J genes are TRBV7-9 and TRBJ2-5; D is uncertain. The CDR3 is 13 amino acids. Trimming took 6 bases from V and 5 from J, leaving 13 bases between them. In germline, CDR1 is SEHNR, CDR2 FQNEAQ (reference sequence). For the CDR3, the DNA is TGTGCCAGCAGGCCGACTTTCCTGGAGACCCAGTACTTC. Translation: CASRPTFLETQYF. Full variable domain (remainder filled in from reference TRBV7-9 and TRBJ2-5): DTGVSQNPRHKITKRGQNVTFRCDPISEHNRLYWYRQTLGQGPEFLTYFQNEAQLEKSRLLSDRFSAERPKGSFSTLEIQRTEQGDSAMYLCASRPTFLETQYFGPGTRLLVL.

The chain carries TRBV7-6 and TRBJ1-3, with D maybe TRBD1 (6 bases). The V end lost 5 bases, the J end lost 0 bases, and 11 bases lay between the germline ends. The germline V gene has CDR1 SGHVS and CDR2 FNYEAQ. This CDR3 is built from 15 residues. CDR3 in amino acids: CASSRETGSGNTIYF. CDR3 coding DNA: TGTGCCAGCAGCCGAGAGACAGGCTCTGGAAACACCATATATTTT.

The genes are TRBV11-2 and TRBJ2-2, with 9 bases identical to TRBD1. Germline V gives CDR1 SGHAT, CDR2 FQNNGV. Trimming cost V 5 bases and J 4 bases; bases outside gene matches: 2. CDR3 size: 14 residues. CDR3 bases: TGTGCCAGCAGCCGGGACAGGGTCACCGGGGAGCTGTTTTTT. Protein product: CASSRDRVTGELFF. The whole variable domain, filled in from reference TRBV11-2 and TRBJ2-2, reads EAGVAQSPRYKIIEKRQSVAFWCNPISGHATLYWYQQILGQGPKLLIQFQNNGVVDDSQLPKDRFSAERLKGVDSTLKIQPAKLEDSAVYLCASSRDRVTGELFFGEGSRLTVL.

This rearrangement joins TRBV27 to TRBJ2-1; 9 bases are shared with TRBD2. From germline, CDR1 is MNHEY and CDR2 SMNVEV (reference sequence). CDR3 length: 14 residues. V shed 6 bases and J 7 bases; nucleotides not matched to a gene: 7. The CDR3 DNA reads as TGTGCCAGCAGCCATCCGGGACTAGCAAATGAGCAGTTCTTC. It translates to CASSHPGLANEQFF.

On this clone itself: It is unclear where the CDR3 begins or ends on the DNA, so no DNA is shown, and the CDR3 is as TCRdb lists it. The V call is TRBV5-1, the J call TRBJ2-7; the table calls TRBD1, which could not be checked here. The CDR3 length equals 12 residues, ends included. Per germline, CDR1 SGHRS and CDR2 YFSETQ. The CDR3 here is CASSFGQGALYF.

The CDR3 DNA reads TGCGCCAGCAGCCAAGTCCTGATTCTAGCCAAAAACATTCAGTACTTC. Its translation is CASSQVLILAKNIQYF. The chain links TRBV4-1 to TRBJ2-4; D unclear. The CDR3 loop spans 16 amino acids. Trimming shortened V by 1 base and J by 0 bases, and 10 bases separated the two germline ends. Germline V gene data show CDR1 as MGHRA and CDR2 as YSYEKL.

This sequence joins TRBV28 and TRBJ2-3, with D perhaps matching TRBD1 (6 bases). This CDR3 is 16 amino acids long. V lost 5 bases to trimming and J lost 4 bases, with 19 bases between them. Per the germline V gene, CDR1 is MDHEN and CDR2 is SYDVKM. The CDR3 DNA follows: TGTGCCAGCAGTCCATTGGACTCAGGGGTAGCAGATACGCAGTATTTT. This encodes CASSPLDSGVADTQYF. Full variable domain (outside the CDR3, taken from reference TRBV28 and TRBJ2-3): DVKVTQSSRYLVKRTGEKVFLECVQDMDHENMFWYRQDPGLGLRLIYFSYDVKMKEKGDIPEGYSVSREKKERFSLILESASTNQTSMYLCASSPLDSGVADTQYFGPGTRLTVL.

This chain uses TRBV30 with TRBJ1-4; D call uncertain. Germline V gene sequence: CDR1 GTSNPN, CDR2 SVGIG (reference sequence). The V gene lost 7 bases and the J gene lost 0 bases, with 9 bases spanning the gap. This CDR3 region has 13 residues. CDR3 DNA sequence: TGTGCCTACCGACAATCAACTAATGAAAAACTGTTTTTT. Translated: CAYRQSTNEKLFF.

The chain couples TRBV12-5 to TRBJ2-2; perhaps TRBD1 as D (5 bases). The germline CDR1 and CDR2 sequences are LGHNT and FRNRAP. V shed 0 bases and J shed 0 bases, with 8 bases lying between them. The CDR3 runs to 16 residues. The CDR3 here is CASGLVQGPNTGELFF. The CDR3 region has the DNA TGTGCTAGTGGTTTGGTGCAGGGCCCGAACACCGGGGAGCTGTTTTTT.

Written as DNA, the CDR3 is TGTGCCAGCAGTACTCCCAGGGGGGTGGGCTATGGCTACACCTTC. Translating it yields CASSTPRGVGYGYTF. The chain recombines TRBV6-5 with TRBJ1-2, with 7 nucleotides matching TRBD1. This CDR3 is built from 15 residues. Trimming cost V 5 bases and J 4 bases; bases outside gene matches: 10. Germline CDR1 and CDR2: MNHEY and SVGAGI.

This chain connects TRBV21-1 to TRBJ1-5. TRBV21-1 is termed a pseudogene. The CDR3 extends over 13 amino acids. CDR3 residues: CASSEEGDQPQHF. DNA of the CDR3: TGTGCCAGCTCGGAGGAGGGCGATCAGCCCCAGCATTTT.

This chain joins TRBV18 and TRBJ1-4; D is perhaps TRBD1 (6 bases). Trimming took off 6 bases at V and 0 bases at J, with 8 bases between the two ends. This CDR3 is built from 14 residues. The germline CDR1 and CDR2 sequences are KGHSH and LQKENI. CDR3 in DNA: TGTGCCAGCTCCCCAGGGGCAACTAATGAAAAACTGTTTTTT. Its protein product is CASSPGATNEKLFF.

As regards this clone: This likely reflects a read error, since a far larger clone is one base away. The chain is built from TRBV13 and TRBJ1-6; no firm D call. V was cut by 3 bases and J by 7 bases, with 10 bases left in between. CDR3 length: 14 amino acids. The germline CDR1 and CDR2 sequences are PRHDT and FYEKMQ (reference sequence). In DNA, the CDR3 is TGTGCCAGCAGCTTGTCGGTCCTCAATTCACCCCTCCACTTT. It is translated as CASSLSVLNSPLHF.

V and J are TRBV19 and TRBJ1-5, with D unresolved. V dropped 3 bases and J dropped 5 bases, with 17 bases sitting between them. This CDR3 has 16 residues. Germline V CDR1 and CDR2: LNHDA, SQIVND (reference sequence). This CDR3 reads CASSILSIRDHQPQHF. The CDR3 DNA reads as TGTGCCAGTAGTATTCTTAGTATAAGGGATCATCAGCCCCAGCATTTT. Variable domain in full (rest from reference TRBV19 and TRBJ1-5): DGGITQSPKYLFRKEGQNVTLSCEQNLNHDAMYWYRQDPGQGLRLIYYSQIVNDFQKGDIAEGYSVSREKKESFPLTVTSAQKNPTAFYLCASSILSIRDHQPQHFGDGTRLSIL.

The chain combines TRBV6-1 with TRBJ1-1; tentatively, D is TRBD1 (6 bases). The CDR3 is 13 residues long. Germline values: CDR1 MNHNS, CDR2 SASEGT. Deletions cut 7 bases from V and 6 bases from J, with 15 bases between. DNA of the CDR3: TGTGCCAGCACCCCTCGGGGGGCCTCTGAAGCTTTCTTT. As protein: CASTPRGASEAFF.